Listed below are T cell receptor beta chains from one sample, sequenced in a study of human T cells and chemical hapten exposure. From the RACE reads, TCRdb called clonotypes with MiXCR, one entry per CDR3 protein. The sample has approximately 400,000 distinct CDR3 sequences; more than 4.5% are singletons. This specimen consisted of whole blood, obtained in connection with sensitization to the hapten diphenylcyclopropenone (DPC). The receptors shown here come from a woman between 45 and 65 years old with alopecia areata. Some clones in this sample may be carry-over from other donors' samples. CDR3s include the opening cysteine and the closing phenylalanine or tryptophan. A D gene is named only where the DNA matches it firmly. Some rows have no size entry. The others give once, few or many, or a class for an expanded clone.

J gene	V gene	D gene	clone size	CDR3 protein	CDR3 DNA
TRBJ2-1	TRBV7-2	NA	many	CASSTGVSYNEQFF	TGTGCCAGCAGCACGGGGGTCTCCTACAATGAGCAGTTCTTC
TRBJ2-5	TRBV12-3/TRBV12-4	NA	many	CASSLQKTQYF	TGTGCCAGCAGTTTACAGAAGACCCAGTACTTC
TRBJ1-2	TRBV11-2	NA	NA	CASSAGRSYGYTF	TGTGCCAGCAGCGCGGGACGGAGCTATGGCTACACCTTC
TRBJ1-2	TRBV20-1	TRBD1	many	CSATGGVGYTF	TGCAGTGCTACAGGGGGCGTTGGCTACACCTTC
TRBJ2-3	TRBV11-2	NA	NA	CASSYDWTDTQYF	TGTGCCAGCAGCTATGATTGGACAGATACGCAGTATTTT
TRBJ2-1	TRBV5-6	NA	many	CASSLGVNEQFF	TGTGCCAGCAGCTTGGGAGTCAATGAGCAGTTCTTC
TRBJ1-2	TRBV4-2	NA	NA	CASSQDLAGDYGYTF	TGTGCCAGCAGCCAAGATCTAGCAGGGGACTATGGCTACACCTTC
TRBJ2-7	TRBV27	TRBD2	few	CASSQWEGREQYF	TGTGCCAGCAGTCAATGGGAGGGGCGAGAGCAGTACTTC
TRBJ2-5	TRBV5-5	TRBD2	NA	CASSWTSGNQETQYF	TGTGCCAGCAGCTGGACTAGCGGAAACCAAGAGACCCAGTACTTC
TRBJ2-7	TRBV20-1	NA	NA	CSARPGTSYEQYF	TGCAGTGCTAGGCCAGGGACATCCTACGAGCAGTACTTC
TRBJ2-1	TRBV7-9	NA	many	CASSLTSSYNEQFF	TGTGCCAGCAGCCTTACGAGCTCCTACAATGAGCAGTTCTTC
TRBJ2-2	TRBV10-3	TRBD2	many	CAISESGGANTGELFF	TGTGCCATCAGTGAGTCGGGAGGGGCGAACACCGGGGAGCTGTTTTTT
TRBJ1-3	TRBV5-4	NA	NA	CASSPPGNPSGNTIYF	TGTGCCAGCAGCCCACCAGGGAACCCCTCTGGAAACACCATATATTTT
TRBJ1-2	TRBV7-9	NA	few	CASSSPTVNYGYTF	TGTGCCAGCAGCTCCCCGACAGTAAACTATGGCTACACCTTC
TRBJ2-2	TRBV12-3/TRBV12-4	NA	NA	CASSPLSRTGELFF	TGTGCCAGCAGCCCCTTGTCGCGCACCGGGGAGCTGTTTTTT
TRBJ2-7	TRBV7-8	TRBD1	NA	CASSPRTGPTEQYF	TGTGCCAGCAGCCCGCGGACAGGGCCGACCGAGCAGTACTTC
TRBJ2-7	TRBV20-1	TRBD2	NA	CSARDPGLAVWEQYF	TGCAGTGCTAGAGACCCGGGACTAGCAGTATGGGAGCAGTACTTC
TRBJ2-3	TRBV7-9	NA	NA	CASSFWGAGDTQYF	TGTGCCAGCAGCTTTTGGGGGGCTGGCGATACGCAGTATTTT
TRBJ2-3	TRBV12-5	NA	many	CASAEVQGATDTQYF	TGTGCTAGTGCTGAGGTGCAGGGAGCGACAGATACGCAGTATTTT
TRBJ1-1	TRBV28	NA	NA	CASTLQGSDTEAFF	TGTGCCAGCACCTTACAGGGAAGCGACACTGAAGCTTTCTTT
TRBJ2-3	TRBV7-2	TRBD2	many	CASSLMGAGAADTQYF	TGTGCCAGCAGCTTAATGGGAGCGGGAGCCGCAGATACGCAGTATTTT
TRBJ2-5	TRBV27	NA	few	CASSLQTGRQETQYF	TGTGCCAGCAGTTTACAGACAGGTCGGCAAGAGACCCAGTACTTC
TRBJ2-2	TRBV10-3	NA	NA	CAISVGSGGTGELFF	TGTGCCATCAGTGTTGGCAGTGGAGGGACCGGGGAGCTGTTTTTT
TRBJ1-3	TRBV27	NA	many	CASSSLGVGNTIYF	TGTGCCAGCAGCTCGTTGGGGGTAGGAAACACCATATATTTT
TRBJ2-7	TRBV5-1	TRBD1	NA	CASSWTAQGTYEQYF	TGCGCCAGCAGCTGGACAGCACAGGGGACCTACGAGCAGTACTTC
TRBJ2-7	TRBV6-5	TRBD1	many	CATTGTAYYEQYF	TGTGCCACCACCGGGACAGCCTACTACGAGCAGTACTTC
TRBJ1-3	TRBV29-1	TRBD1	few	CSVEGTGAGNTIYF	TGCAGCGTTGAAGGGACAGGGGCTGGAAACACCATATATTTT
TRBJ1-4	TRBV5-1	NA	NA	CASSLQSPNEKLFF	TGCGCCAGCAGCTTACAGAGTCCTAATGAAAAACTGTTTTTT
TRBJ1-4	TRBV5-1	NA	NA	CASSLRFFPTNEKLFF	TGCGCCAGCAGCTTGCGTTTTTTCCCAACTAATGAAAAACTGTTTTTT
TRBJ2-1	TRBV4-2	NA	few	CASSQESAPGNEQFF	TGTGCCAGCAGCCAAGAATCAGCCCCAGGAAATGAGCAGTTCTTC
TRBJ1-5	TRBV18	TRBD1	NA	CASSATGAPQPQHF	TGTGCCAGCTCAGCCACAGGGGCGCCTCAGCCCCAGCATTTT
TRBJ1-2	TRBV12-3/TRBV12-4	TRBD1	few	CASRDRAPDLNYGYTF	TGTGCCAGCAGGGACAGGGCCCCGGACCTTAACTATGGCTACACCTTC
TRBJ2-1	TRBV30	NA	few	CAWGEMGYNEQFF	TGTGCCTGGGGGGAGATGGGGTACAATGAGCAGTTCTTC
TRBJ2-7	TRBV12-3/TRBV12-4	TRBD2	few	CASSFGGAGVYEQYF	TGTGCCAGCAGTTTCGGGGGGGCGGGAGTCTACGAGCAGTACTTC
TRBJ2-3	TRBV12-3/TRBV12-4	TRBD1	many	CASSLYRDRGTDTQYF	TGTGCCAGCAGCTTATACCGGGACAGGGGGACAGATACGCAGTATTTT
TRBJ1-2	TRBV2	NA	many	CASREGVHGYTF	TGTGCCAGCAGGGAAGGTGTGCATGGCTACACCTTC
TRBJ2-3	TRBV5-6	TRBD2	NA	CASSRSGGAPDTQYF	TGTGCCAGCAGCCGTAGCGGGGGGGCCCCAGATACGCAGTATTTT
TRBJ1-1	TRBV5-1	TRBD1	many	CASSSEGAPNTEAFF	TGCGCCAGCAGCTCTGAGGGGGCGCCGAACACTGAAGCTTTCTTT
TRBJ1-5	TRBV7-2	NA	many	CASSSGGGRRNQPQHF	TGTGCCAGCAGCTCCGGGGGCGGGCGAAGGAATCAGCCCCAGCATTTT
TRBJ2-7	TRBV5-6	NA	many	CASSLRGGLPVGQYF	TGTGCCAGCAGCCTGCGCGGGGGCCTCCCAGTAGGGCAGTACTTC
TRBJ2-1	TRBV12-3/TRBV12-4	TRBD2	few	CASRLAGLYNEQFF	TGTGCCAGCAGACTAGCGGGGCTTTACAATGAGCAGTTCTTC
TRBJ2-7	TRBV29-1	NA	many	CSFQGPPAYEQYF	TGCAGCTTTCAAGGACCTCCGGCCTACGAGCAGTACTTC
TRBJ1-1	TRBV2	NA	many	CASSELQGQPEAFF	TGTGCCAGCAGTGAACTTCAGGGTCAACCTGAAGCTTTCTTT
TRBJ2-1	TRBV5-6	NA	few	CASSSERYNEQFF	TGTGCCAGCAGCTCGGAGCGGTACAATGAGCAGTTCTTC
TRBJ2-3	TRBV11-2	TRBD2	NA	CASSFRGSGRFTDTQYF	TGTGCCAGCAGCTTTCGCGGTAGCGGGAGGTTCACAGATACGCAGTATTTT
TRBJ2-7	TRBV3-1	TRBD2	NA	CASSPLGGRAYEQYF	TGTGCCAGCAGCCCGCTGGGCGGGAGGGCCTACGAGCAGTACTTC
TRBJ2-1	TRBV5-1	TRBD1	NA	CASSFAGTGYHEQFF	TGCGCCAGCAGCTTCGCCGGGACAGGGTACCATGAGCAGTTCTTC
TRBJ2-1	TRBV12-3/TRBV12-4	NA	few	CASKGRGNEQFF	TGTGCCAGCAAAGGGCGCGGCAATGAGCAGTTCTTC
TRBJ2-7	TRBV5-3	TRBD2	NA	CARSKPLAAYEQYF	TGTGCCAGAAGCAAACCACTAGCGGCCTACGAGCAGTACTTC
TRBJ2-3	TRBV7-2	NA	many	CASSFLELGSWDTQYF	TGTGCCAGCAGCTTCTTGGAACTAGGGTCCTGGGATACGCAGTATTTT
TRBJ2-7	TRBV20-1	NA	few	CSARSGQDAYEQYF	TGCAGTGCTAGGTCAGGACAAGACGCCTACGAGCAGTACTTC
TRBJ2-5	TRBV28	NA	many	CASSSPQGGGFGRETQYF	TGTGCCAGCAGTTCCCCCCAAGGAGGCGGCTTCGGTAGAGAGACCCAGTACTTC
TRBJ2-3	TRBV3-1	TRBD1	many	CASSLGTGRRTDTQYF	TGTGCCAGCAGCCTAGGGACAGGGAGGCGTACAGATACGCAGTATTTT
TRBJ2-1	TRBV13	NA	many	CASSQPGWRASNEQFF	TGTGCCAGCAGCCAACCCGGGTGGAGGGCTAGTAATGAGCAGTTCTTC
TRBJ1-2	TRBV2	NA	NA	CASSEVSGDKGYTF	TGTGCCAGCAGTGAAGTATCGGGCGACAAGGGCTACACCTTC
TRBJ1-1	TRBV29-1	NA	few	CSVALVTDTEAFF	TGCAGCGTGGCCCTTGTGACGGACACTGAAGCTTTCTTT
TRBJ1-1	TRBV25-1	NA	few	CASSPAGAIDTEAFF	TGTGCCAGCAGCCCGGCAGGGGCCATCGACACTGAAGCTTTCTTT
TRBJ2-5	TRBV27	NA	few	CASSSRVTRWETQYF	TGTGCCAGCAGTTCCCGGGTCACCCGATGGGAGACCCAGTACTTC